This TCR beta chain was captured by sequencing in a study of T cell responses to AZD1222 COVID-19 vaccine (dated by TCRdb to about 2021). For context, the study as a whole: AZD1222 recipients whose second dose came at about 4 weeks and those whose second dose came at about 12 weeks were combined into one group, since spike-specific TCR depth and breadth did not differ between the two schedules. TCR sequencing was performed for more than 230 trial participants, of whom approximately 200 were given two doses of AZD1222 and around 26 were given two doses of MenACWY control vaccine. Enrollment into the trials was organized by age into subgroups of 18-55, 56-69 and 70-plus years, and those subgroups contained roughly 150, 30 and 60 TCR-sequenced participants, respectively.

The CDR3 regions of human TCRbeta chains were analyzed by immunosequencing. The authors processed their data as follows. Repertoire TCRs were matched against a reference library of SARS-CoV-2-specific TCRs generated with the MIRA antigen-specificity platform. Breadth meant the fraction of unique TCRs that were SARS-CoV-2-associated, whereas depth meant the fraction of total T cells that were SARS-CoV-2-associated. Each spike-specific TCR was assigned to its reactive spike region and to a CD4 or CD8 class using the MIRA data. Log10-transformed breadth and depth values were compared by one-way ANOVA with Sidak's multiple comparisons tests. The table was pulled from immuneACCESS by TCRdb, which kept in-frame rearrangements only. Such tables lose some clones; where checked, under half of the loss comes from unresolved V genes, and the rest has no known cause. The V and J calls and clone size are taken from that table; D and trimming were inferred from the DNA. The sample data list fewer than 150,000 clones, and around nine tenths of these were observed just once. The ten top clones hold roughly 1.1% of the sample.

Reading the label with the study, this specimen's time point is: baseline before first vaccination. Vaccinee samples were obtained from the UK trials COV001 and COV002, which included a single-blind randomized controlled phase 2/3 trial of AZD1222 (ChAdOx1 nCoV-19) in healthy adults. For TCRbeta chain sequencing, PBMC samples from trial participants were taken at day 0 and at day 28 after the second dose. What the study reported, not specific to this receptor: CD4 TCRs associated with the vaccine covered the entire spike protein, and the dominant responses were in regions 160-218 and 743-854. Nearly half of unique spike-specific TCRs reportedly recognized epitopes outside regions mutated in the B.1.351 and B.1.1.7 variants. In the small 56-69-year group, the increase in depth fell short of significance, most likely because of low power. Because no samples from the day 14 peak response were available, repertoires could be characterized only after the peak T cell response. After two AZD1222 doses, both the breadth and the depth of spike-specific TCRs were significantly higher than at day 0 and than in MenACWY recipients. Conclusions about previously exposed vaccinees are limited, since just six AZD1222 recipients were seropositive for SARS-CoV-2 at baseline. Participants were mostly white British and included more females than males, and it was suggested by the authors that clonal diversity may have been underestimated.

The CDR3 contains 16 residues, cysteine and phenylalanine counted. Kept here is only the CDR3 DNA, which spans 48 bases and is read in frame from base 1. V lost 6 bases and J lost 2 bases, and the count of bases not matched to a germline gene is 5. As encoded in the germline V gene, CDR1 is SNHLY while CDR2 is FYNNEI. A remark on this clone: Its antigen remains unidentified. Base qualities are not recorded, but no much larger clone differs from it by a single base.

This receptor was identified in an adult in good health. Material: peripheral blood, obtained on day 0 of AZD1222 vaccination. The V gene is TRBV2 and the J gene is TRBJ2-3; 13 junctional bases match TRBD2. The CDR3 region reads CASRETSGGTTDTQYF. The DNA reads TGTGCCAGCAGGGAGACTAGCGGGGGGACCACAGATACGCAGTATTTT.